The sequence of this TCR beta chain was determined in a study of blood T cell repertoires in COVID-19. The wider study: The United States, Italy and Spain provided the acute and convalescent COVID-19 samples. PBMCs, B-cell-depleted T cells, or T cells provided the cDNA or gDNA that made up the material.

Per the authors' pipeline: It was from reference gene primer amplification that nucleated cell counts were estimated. The repertoire was sequenced with immunoSEQ multiplex PCR; TCRdb's copy has only in-frame clones and lacks some. From that table come the V and J calls and clone size; the DNA was used to work out D and trimming. The data contain a few hundred thousand clones, 88% of them singletons. The TCR comes from a man aged 55-75 years who had recovered from COVID-19. Sequencing was carried out using peripheral blood.

The CDR3 region is CASSLRGGPTNTEAFF. CDR3 DNA: TGTGCCAGCAGCTTGAGGGGGGGACCAACAAATACTGAAGCTTTCTTT. The V call is TRBV5-6, the J call TRBJ1-1, with a possible D match to TRBD1 (6 bases). The germline CDR1 and CDR2 sequences are SGHDT and YYEEEE. This CDR3 is 16 amino acids long. V was shortened by 1 base and J by 5 bases, with 18 bases between the two germline ends.